Each of the 27 T cell receptor beta chains below was sequenced from the same sample in a study of shared clonotypes between healthy human individuals. Repertoires were generated with immunoSEQ multiplex PCR, while TCRdb's copy carries only in-frame clones and drops some. The table lists hundreds of thousands of clones, approximately 96% of them singletons. Naive CD8 isolation took CD45RO-negative cells positively selected for CCR7 and excluded terminally differentiated effector memory CD45RA+ cells. Sequences were obtained from naive CD8+ T cells sorted from blood. These TCRs come from a woman aged 30 to 39 in good health.

J is TRBJ1-4 and V is TRBV11-2; no firm D call. Germline CDR1 and CDR2: SGHAT and FQNNGV. This CDR3 region has 16 residues. Trimming pared 5 bases from V and 0 bases from J, leaving 13 bases between. The DNA of the CDR3 is TGTGCCAGCAGCCGCCTTCCCCAGGCAACTAATGAAAAACTGTTTTTT. Translating gives CASSRLPQATNEKLFF.

CDR3 DNA: TGCAGCGGGGGCTCTTCCTACGAGCAGTACTTC. Its protein product is CSGGSSYEQYF. The gene calls are TRBV20-1 and TRBJ2-5; D is tentatively TRBD1 or TRBD2 (6 bases each). The end of the DNA fits TRBJ2-7 better, so the J call may be wrong. This CDR3 spans 11 amino acids. In germline, CDR1 is DFQATT, CDR2 SNEGSKA (reference sequence).

The CDR3 sequence is CASTWTGALNTGELFF. As DNA, the CDR3 is TGTGCCAGCACTTGGACAGGAGCCCTAAACACCGGGGAGCTGTTTTTT. The chain couples TRBV28 to TRBJ2-2; TRBD1 matches at 7 bases. Trimming removed 7 bases from V and 2 bases from J; junction bases left unmatched: 10. The CDR3 has 16 residues. CDR1 is MDHEN and CDR2 is SYDVKM in the germline V gene.

The chain has TRBV2 and TRBJ1-5, with unresolved D. The CDR3 has 14 residues. The V gene's germline CDR1 is SNHLY and CDR2 FYNNEI. The V and J ends lost 3 bases and 0 bases respectively, with 6 bases between them. CDR3 region: CASSDSVSNQPQHF. Here the CDR3 DNA reads TGTGCCAGCAGTGACAGTGTTAGCAATCAGCCCCAGCATTTT. Full variable domain (outside the CDR3, taken from reference TRBV2 and TRBJ1-5): EPEVTQTPSHQVTQMGQEVILRCVPISNHLYFYWYRQILGQKVEFLVSFYNNEISEKSEIFDDQFSVERPDGSNFTLKIRSTKLEDSAMYFCASSDSVSNQPQHFGDGTRLSIL.

The genes are TRBV13 and TRBJ2-7, with D unresolved. Germline values: CDR1 PRHDT, CDR2 FYEKMQ (reference sequence). V gave up 5 bases and J gave up 3 bases, with 17 bases separating them. This CDR3 has 15 amino acids. The CDR3 loop reads CASSPGRTPYYEQYF. CDR3 coding DNA: TGTGCCAGCAGCCCCGGCCGAACCCCTTACTACGAGCAGTACTTC.

This chain links TRBV28 with TRBJ2-5, with TRBD2 identical over 7 bases. Germline CDR1 and CDR2: MDHEN and SYDVKM. This CDR3 is built from 14 residues. V trimming: 5 bases; J trimming: 7 bases; junction bases outside the gene matches: 10. CDR3 sequence reads: CASSGTTQAGTQYF. The CDR3 DNA reads TGTGCCAGCAGTGGGACTACCCAAGCCGGGACCCAGTACTTC.

V gene TRBV4-1 combines with J gene TRBJ1-1; D is unresolved. V lost 5 bases, J lost 4 bases, and 20 bases lay in between. The CDR3 contains 16 residues. Germline V gives CDR1 MGHRA, CDR2 YSYEKL. The CDR3 DNA reads as TGCGCCAGCAGCTCAAGCGAGGGTTTCCGGAGCACTGAAGCTTTCTTT. This gives the protein CASSSSEGFRSTEAFF.

The chain has TRBV13 and TRBJ2-7; 8 bases map to TRBD1. This CDR3 region has 13 residues. V trimming: 5 bases; J trimming: 5 bases; junction bases outside the gene matches: 5. Germline V lookup: CDR1 PRHDT, CDR2 FYEKMQ (reference sequence). The chain's CDR3 is CASSRDRSHEQYF. The CDR3 DNA follows: TGTGCCAGCAGCCGGGACAGGTCCCACGAGCAGTACTTC. The full variable domain, completed using reference TRBV13 and TRBJ2-7, is AAGVIQSPRHLIKEKRETATLKCYPIPRHDTVYWYQQGPGQDPQFLISFYEKMQSDKGSIPDRFSAQQFSDYHSELNMSSLELGDSALYFCASSRDRSHEQYFGPGTRLTVT.

This chain uses TRBV4-1 with TRBJ2-1; 8 nucleotides agree with TRBD2. Germline CDR1 and CDR2: MGHRA and YSYEKL. With 0 bases clipped from V and 4 bases from J, the junction kept 8 bases outside the gene matches. This CDR3 comprises 17 residues. The CDR3 is CASSQDLTGGFYNEQFF. For the CDR3, the DNA is TGCGCCAGCAGCCAAGACTTAACGGGAGGGTTTTACAATGAGCAGTTCTTC.

The gene calls are TRBV19 and TRBJ2-2; 7 bases are a match to TRBD2. From germline, CDR1 is LNHDA and CDR2 SQIVND (reference sequence). V gave up 5 bases and J gave up 6 bases; unmatched junction bases: 3. The CDR3 is 13 residues long. This CDR3 is CASSRGDPGELFF. DNA for the CDR3: TGTGCCAGTAGTCGGGGGGACCCCGGGGAGCTGTTTTTT.

This sequence joins TRBV27 and TRBJ2-7; the match to TRBD2 covers 7 bases. Germline CDR1 and CDR2: MNHEY and SMNVEV (reference sequence). Trimming cost V 3 bases and J 4 bases; bases outside gene matches: 6. The CDR3 runs 14 residues. The CDR3 loop is CASSLQGLKYEQYF. Here the CDR3 DNA reads TGTGCCAGCAGTTTGCAGGGACTAAAATACGAGCAGTACTTC.

This chain links TRBV19 with TRBJ2-3; 11 nucleotides match TRBD2. CDR1 and CDR2 (germline): LNHDA, SQIVND (reference sequence). The trim removed 0 bases at V and 2 bases at J, leaving 10 bases unmatched. The length of the CDR3 is 19 residues. The CDR3 nucleotides read TGTGCCAGTAGTATAGATCTAGAGACTAGCGGGGACCTCACAGATACGCAGTATTTT. Translation gives CASSIDLETSGDLTDTQYF.

This chain uses TRBV27 with TRBJ2-1, with D possibly being TRBD2 (6 bases). V lost 5 bases, J lost 9 bases, and 20 bases lay in between. CDR1 MNHEY and CDR2 SMNVEV come from the germline V gene (reference sequence). CDR3 length: 15 residues. The CDR3 DNA is TGTGCCAGCAGTCCGGGAGCCGTCGGGTCTAGTGAGCAGTTCTTC. This translates into CASSPGAVGSSEQFF.

In the case of this clone: Other DNA sequences in the same sample also yield this CDR3. J is TRBJ2-7 and V is TRBV10-2; D call uncertain. V was trimmed by 2 bases and J by 5 bases, leaving 4 bases between them. Germline lookup yields CDR1 WSHSY and CDR2 SAAADI. The CDR3 extends over 11 amino acids. CDR3 DNA sequence: TGCGCCAGCAGTGAGGGCCACGAGCAGTACTTC. It encodes CASSEGHEQYF.

The chain combines TRBV7-9 with TRBJ1-1; no firm D call. Trimming removed 6 bases at V and 1 base at J, with 6 bases between. There are 12 residues in the CDR3. From germline, CDR1 is SEHNR and CDR2 FQNEAQ (reference sequence). CDR3 nucleotide sequence: TGTGCCAGCAGGAAAACGAACACTGAAGCTTTCTTT. Translation: CASRKTNTEAFF.

The chain is built from TRBV5-6 and TRBJ1-2, with D maybe TRBD1 (6 bases). Between the trimmed V and J ends, which lost 3 bases and 2 bases, there was a span of 8 bases. The CDR3 extends over 13 amino acids. From germline, CDR1 is SGHDT and CDR2 YYEEEE. The CDR3 bases are TGTGCCAGCAGCTCCCAGGGGAACTATGGCTACACCTTC. As protein: CASSSQGNYGYTF. The variable domain in full, completed from reference TRBV5-6 and TRBJ1-2, reads DAGVTQSPTHLIKTRGQQVTLRCSPKSGHDTVSWYQQALGQGPQFIFQYYEEEERQRGNFPDRFSGHQFPNYSSELNVNALLLGDSALYLCASSSQGNYGYTFGSGTRLTVV.

J is TRBJ1-2 and V is TRBV6-5; D is uncertain. This CDR3 has 14 amino acids. V gave up 0 bases and J gave up 3 bases, with 8 bases separating them. CDR1 MNHEY and CDR2 SVGAGI come from the germline V gene. CDR3: CASSYSGKYYGYTF. The CDR3 nucleotides are TGTGCCAGCAGTTACTCGGGCAAGTACTATGGCTACACCTTC.

The chain recombines TRBV27 with TRBJ2-1; the match to TRBD2 covers 12 bases. V was pared by 0 bases and J by 6 bases, with 9 bases of the junction left unmatched. The CDR3 loop spans 18 amino acids. In germline, CDR1 is MNHEY, CDR2 SMNVEV (reference sequence). CDR3 sequence reads: CASSLSRVPGLAGNEQFF. CDR3 nucleotide sequence: TGTGCCAGCAGTTTATCTCGGGTACCGGGACTAGCGGGCAATGAGCAGTTCTTC.

This clone occurred once. The sample has other DNA sequences that encode this CDR3 too. The chain carries TRBV15 and TRBJ2-3; D call uncertain. V was pared by 1 base and J by 2 bases, with 4 bases between. CDR3 size: 13 residues. Looked up from germline, CDR1 is LNHNV and CDR2 is YYDKDF (reference sequence). In DNA, the CDR3 is TGTGCCACCAGCAGAGTCTACACAGATACGCAGTATTTT. It codes for CATSRVYTDTQYF. Combining the CDR3 with reference TRBV15 and TRBJ2-3 gives the whole variable domain DAMVIQNPRYQVTQFGKPVTLSCSQTLNHNVMYWYQQKSSQAPKLLFHYYDKDFNNEADTPDNFQSRRPNTSFCFLDIRSPGLGDTAMYLCATSRVYTDTQYFGPGTRLTVL.

The chain uses TRBV29-1 and TRBJ2-6; D remains ambiguous. The ends were cut back, 7 bases at V and 4 bases at J, with 29 bases in the middle. The CDR3 covers 19 residues. Germline CDR1 reads SQVTM; CDR2 reads ANQGSEA. CDR3 DNA: TGCAGCGCTGGACCCAGTAGACTGAGCAGTGGAGCCGGGGCCAACGTCCTGACTTTC. As protein: CSAGPSRLSSGAGANVLTF.

The V gene is TRBV4-1, the J gene TRBJ1-4; D gene ambiguous. Germline V lookup: CDR1 MGHRA, CDR2 YSYEKL. V was trimmed by 4 bases and J by 15 bases, leaving 21 bases between them. CDR3 length: 14 amino acids. The CDR3 DNA is TGCGCCAGCAGCCCCCCCGGGATGGGAAGCTTAATGTTTTTT. This encodes CASSPPGMGSLMFF.

This rearrangement joins TRBV27 to TRBJ2-1; no firm D call. Germline V gene lookup returns CDR1 MNHEY and CDR2 SMNVEV (reference sequence). The CDR3 runs to 15 residues. With 6 bases removed from V and 3 bases from J, the gap between germline ends came to 15 bases. The CDR3 DNA sequence: TGTGCCAGCAGCCTGACTGGCTCCCTCTACAATGAGCAGTTCTTC. Encoded protein: CASSLTGSLYNEQFF.

This chain links TRBV7-9 with TRBJ2-7; 12 nucleotides match TRBD2. The V and J ends lost 5 bases and 5 bases, in that order; junction bases with no gene match: 10. The germline gives CDR1 SEHNR, CDR2 FQNEAQ (reference sequence). This CDR3 spans 16 amino acids. CDR3 amino acids: CASSPLAGGPTNEQYF. Here the CDR3 DNA reads TGTGCCAGCAGCCCTCTAGCGGGAGGGCCGACTAACGAGCAGTACTTC. The whole variable domain, remainder taken from reference TRBV7-9 and TRBJ2-7, is DTGVSQNPRHKITKRGQNVTFRCDPISEHNRLYWYRQTLGQGPEFLTYFQNEAQLEKSRLLSDRFSAERPKGSFSTLEIQRTEQGDSAMYLCASSPLAGGPTNEQYFGPGTRLTVT.

J is TRBJ2-7 and V is TRBV28, with D perhaps TRBD1 (5 bases). Trimming took off 5 bases at V and 3 bases at J, with 14 bases between the two ends. This CDR3 is 14 amino acids long. Germline V gives CDR1 MDHEN, CDR2 SYDVKM. CDR3 sequence (DNA): TGTGCCAGCAGTCAAGGGGCCCTTTTCTACGAGCAGTACTTC. It yields the protein CASSQGALFYEQYF.

The CDR3 loop is CASSQDITSGNYEQFF. The CDR3 DNA is TGTGCCAGCAGCCAAGATATTACTAGCGGGAACTATGAGCAGTTCTTC. V usage is TRBV14 and J usage is TRBJ2-1, with 10 bases fitting TRBD2. The CDR3 is made up of 16 amino acids. Germline V lookup: CDR1 SGHDN, CDR2 FVKESK. The junction had 7 bases not matched to a gene; V was cut back by 0 bases and J by 8 bases.

This sequence joins TRBV27 and TRBJ2-5; 9 nucleotides agree with TRBD2. Germline CDR1 reads MNHEY; CDR2 reads SMNVEV (reference sequence). The CDR3 sequence is 14 residues long. With 7 bases clipped from V and 5 bases from J, the junction kept 8 bases outside the gene matches. CDR3 coding DNA: TGTGCCAGCACCGGGAGCGGGAGGTTGGAGACCCAGTACTTC. Translation gives CASTGSGRLETQYF.

The chain is built from TRBV5-1 and TRBJ2-7; 11 nucleotides agree with TRBD1. V trimming: 4 bases; J trimming: 5 bases; junction bases outside the gene matches: 8. The CDR3 covers 15 residues. Germline V gene sequence: CDR1 SGHRS, CDR2 YFSETQ. CDR3 sequence: CASSGRDRGLNEQYF. The CDR3 bases are TGCGCCAGCAGCGGCCGGGACAGGGGGTTGAACGAGCAGTACTTC.